What follows are 14 T cell receptor beta chains derived from one specimen sequenced in a study of T cells in Graves' hyperthyroidism and ophthalmopathy (dated by TCRdb to about 2019). The protocol used for the library was multiplex PCR. Sequencing used an Illumina HiSeq 2000. The TCR beta CDR3 regions were amplified from RNA transcripts. A first-round RT-PCR of the TCR CDR3 used the HTBI primer set with the Qiagen OneStep RT-PCR kit. Starting from the raw public reads, TCRdb applied fastp trimming at Q25, assembled clones with MiXCR and retained in-frame beta chains. Merged by CDR3 protein, the rows form single entries marked with the most common genes and DNA. The sample table records 500,000 or so distinct CDR3 sequences; about 15% of these occur just once. The ten largest clones represent less than 30% of the sample. Input material: blood. Receptors were obtained from a woman aged 25-40 years with Graves' ophthalmopathy.

This sequence joins TRBV6-1 and TRBJ2-7; possible D gene TRBD1, 5 bases. The CDR3 loop spans 13 amino acids. V shed 8 bases and J shed 6 bases, with 17 bases lying between them. CDR1 and CDR2 from the germline V gene are MNHNS and SASEGT. CDR3 in DNA: TGTGCCAGCCGTAATACTGCAGGGCGCGAGCAGTACTTC. This translates into CASRNTAGREQYF.

This clonotype appeared many times. CDR3 coding DNA: TGTGCCAGCAGCCCCCGGCGGAGTCAGGGTTCGCAGAATGAGCAGTTCTTC. Protein product: CASSPRRSQGSQNEQFF. The rearrangement joins TRBV7-2 to TRBJ2-1; possible D gene TRBD1, 5 bases. Trimming pared 5 bases from V and 7 bases from J, leaving 24 bases between. The germline V gene encodes CDR1 SGHTA and CDR2 FQGNSA. This CDR3 region has 17 residues.

J is TRBJ1-3 and V is TRBV28, with D unclear. The CDR3 spans 16 residues. Per germline, CDR1 MDHEN and CDR2 SYDVKM. V was pared by 5 bases and J by 0 bases, with 14 bases between. Written as DNA, the CDR3 is TGTGCCAGCAGTGATCGGGGAGCCTCCTCTGGAAACACCATATATTTT. This translates into CASSDRGASSGNTIYF.

This clonotype was recorded many times. The chain carries TRBV7-8 and TRBJ2-7, with TRBD1 identical over 7 bases. The CDR3 is made up of 16 amino acids. CDR1 is SGHVS, CDR2 FQNEAQ, per germline. V lost 4 bases and J lost 5; bases outside the gene matches: 14. This chain's CDR3 is CASSSGFETGTHEQYF. The DNA for the CDR3 is TGTGCCAGCAGCTCGGGGTTCGAGACAGGGACCCACGAGCAGTACTTC.

This clonotype occurred a few times. The chain joins TRBV24-1 to TRBJ2-2, with D possibly TRBD1 on 6 matching bases. In germline, CDR1 is KGHDR, CDR2 SFDVKD. The CDR3 length is 14 residues. The V end was cut by 6 bases, the J end by 4 bases, with 11 bases between. The CDR3 bases are TGTGCCACCAGTTTGACAGGAGTCACCGGGGAGCTGTTTTTT. Amino acid sequence: CATSLTGVTGELFF.

This clonotype has more than one count but fewer than ten. This chain joins TRBV4-3 and TRBJ2-3; D is uncertain. V lost 1 base and J 3 bases, leaving 8 bases between the germline ends. The germline CDR1 and CDR2 sequences are LGHNA and YSLEER. The CDR3 spans 14 residues. The CDR3 sequence: CASSQGVVTDTQYF. The CDR3 bases are TGCGCCAGCAGCCAAGGGGTAGTAACAGATACGCAGTATTTT.

This clonotype was found a few times. In nucleotides, the CDR3 is TGCAGTGCTAGAGACCCAGGACAGGGAATCGGCTCCGGGGAGCTGTTTTTT. It encodes CSARDPGQGIGSGELFF. V usage is TRBV20-1 and J usage is TRBJ2-2, with 8 bases matching TRBD1. Germline V CDR1 and CDR2: DFQATT, SNEGSKA (reference sequence). CDR3 length: 17 amino acids. The junction had 12 bases not matched to a gene; V was cut back by 0 bases and J by 6 bases.

J is TRBJ2-3 and V is TRBV5-1; 7 bases match TRBD1. The CDR3 is 13 amino acids. The V and J ends lost 7 bases and 4 bases, in that order; junction bases with no gene match: 6. Per germline, CDR1 SGHRS and CDR2 YFSETQ. The CDR3 loop reads CASGTERADTQYF. For the CDR3, the DNA is TGCGCCAGCGGGACAGAACGGGCAGATACGCAGTATTTT.

This clonotype was detected ten times or more. The chain joins TRBV28 to TRBJ1-1; D is perhaps TRBD1 (5 bases). In germline, CDR1 is MDHEN, CDR2 SYDVKM. With 4 bases removed from V and 7 bases from J, the gap between germline ends came to 19 bases. This CDR3 region has 15 residues. The CDR3 here is CASSSSLPGKDEAFF. Here the CDR3 DNA reads TGTGCCAGCAGTTCATCCCTCCCAGGGAAGGATGAAGCTTTCTTT. Using reference TRBV28 and TRBJ1-1 for the parts outside the CDR3, the full variable domain is DVKVTQSSRYLVKRTGEKVFLECVQDMDHENMFWYRQDPGLGLRLIYFSYDVKMKEKGDIPEGYSVSREKKERFSLILESASTNQTSMYLCASSSSLPGKDEAFFGQGTRLTVV.

This clonotype was seen a few times. The chain employs TRBV13 and TRBJ2-2, with D possibly being TRBD2 (6 bases). The V gene lost 4 bases and the J gene lost 3 bases, with 12 bases spanning the gap. Germline CDR1 PRHDT, CDR2 FYEKMQ (reference sequence). The CDR3 covers 15 residues. In DNA form, the CDR3 reads TGTGCCAGCAGCTCCAGGGAGGACGACACCGGGGAGCTGTTTTTT. This sequence encodes CASSSREDDTGELFF. The full variable domain, completed using reference TRBV13 and TRBJ2-2, is AAGVIQSPRHLIKEKRETATLKCYPIPRHDTVYWYQQGPGQDPQFLISFYEKMQSDKGSIPDRFSAQQFSDYHSELNMSSLELGDSALYFCASSSREDDTGELFFGEGSRLTVL.

In its sample, this clonotype was seen many times. The chain carries TRBV2 and TRBJ2-1, with 9 positions matching TRBD1. The CDR3 is 15 residues long. J was trimmed by 2 bases and V by 2 bases; bases with no gene match: 1. Germline lookup yields CDR1 SNHLY and CDR2 FYNNEI. CDR3 in amino acids: CASSERQGAYNEQFF. Here the CDR3 DNA reads TGTGCCAGCAGTGAAAGACAGGGGGCCTACAATGAGCAGTTCTTC.

The chain is built from TRBV27 and TRBJ2-1, with TRBD2 matching over 12 bases. The CDR3 is 16 amino acids. The germline V gene encodes CDR1 MNHEY and CDR2 SMNVEV (reference sequence). V dropped 2 bases and J dropped 9; count of bases not matched to a gene: 8. The CDR3 region is CASSLRSTSGSSEQFF. The CDR3 coding sequence is TGTGCCAGCAGTTTAAGATCGACTAGCGGGAGTTCTGAGCAGTTCTTC.

Ten or more counts support this clonotype. The chain joins TRBV12-3 or TRBV12-4 to TRBJ2-1; D is unresolved. This CDR3 has 17 residues. The V and J ends lost 0 bases and 2 bases respectively, with 14 bases between them. CDR3 bases: TGTGCCAGCAGTTTAGCCGGTAGCAGTGACGCCTACAATGAGCAGTTCTTC. Protein: CASSLAGSSDAYNEQFF.

This clonotype was recorded many times. The chain recombines TRBV12-3 or TRBV12-4 with TRBJ2-5; 12 nucleotides match TRBD2. V shed 6 bases and J 6 bases; nucleotides not matched to a gene: 5. CDR3 length: 14 amino acids. CDR3 loop: CASSLAGGPQTQYF. As DNA, the CDR3 is TGTGCCAGCAGCCTAGCGGGAGGGCCGCAGACCCAGTACTTC.